The 16 T cell receptor beta chains reported below all come from one sample, sequenced in a study of CD8+ T cells in alopecia areata. cDNA prepared by RNA extraction and subsequent reverse transcription served as the template for sequencing. Clones were sequenced by immunoSEQ multiplex PCR, and TCRdb holds only the in-frame ones, with some missing. Of 180,000 or so clones listed, roughly 60% are singletons. Source: CD4+ T cells sorted from blood, taken at week 0. All receptors come from a human donor with alopecia areata.

The gene calls are TRBV30 and TRBJ2-4; perhaps D is TRBD1 or TRBD2 (5 bases each). Germline CDR1 GTSNPN, CDR2 SVGIG (reference sequence). Trimming removed 1 base at V and 3 bases at J, with 13 bases between. This CDR3 spans 15 amino acids. CDR3 sequence: CAWSDGTSGKNIQYF. CDR3 sequence (DNA): TGTGCCTGGAGTGACGGGACCTCAGGCAAAAACATTCAGTACTTC. The full variable domain, with the rest looked up from reference TRBV30 and TRBJ2-4, is SQTIHQWPATLVQPVGSPLSLECTVEGTSNPNLYWYRQAAGRGLQLLFYSVGIGQISSEVPQNLSASRPQDRQFILSSKKLLLSDSGFYLCAWSDGTSGKNIQYFGAGTRLSVL.

With respect to this clone: Mismatch with germline at one junction end may stem from a read error. The chain uses TRBV6-6 and TRBJ2-7, with 9 bases lining up with TRBD1. There are 15 residues in the CDR3. The V gene's germline CDR1 is MNHNY and CDR2 SVGAGI (reference sequence). The CDR3 spells CASSDSGQGSYEQYF. In nucleotides, the CDR3 is TGTGCCAGCAGTGACTCTGGACAGGGGAGCTACGAGCAGTACTTC.

The rearrangement joins TRBV11-2 to TRBJ2-3, with D perhaps TRBD1 (6 bases). Germline lookup yields CDR1 SGHAT and CDR2 FQNNGV. This CDR3 spans 15 amino acids. V lost 3 bases, J lost 7 bases, and 17 bases lay in between. This CDR3 reads CASSFYSRGTNTQYF. CDR3 coding DNA: TGTGCCAGCAGCTTTTACTCAAGAGGGACAAATACGCAGTATTTT.

The DNA for the CDR3 is TGTGCCTGGGACAGGGTCTTAGCCGGGGAGCTGTTTTTT. It codes for CAWDRVLAGELFF. The chain couples TRBV30 to TRBJ2-2, with 7 bases matching TRBD1. This CDR3 contains 13 residues. V shed 5 bases and J 6 bases; nucleotides not matched to a gene: 6. From germline, CDR1 is GTSNPN and CDR2 SVGIG (reference sequence).

The chain links TRBV2 to TRBJ1-2; possible D gene TRBD1, 6 bases. The germline CDR1 and CDR2 sequences are SNHLY and FYNNEI. The V gene lost 6 bases and the J gene lost 7 bases, with 15 bases spanning the gap. The CDR3 covers 13 residues. The CDR3 loop reads CASRGGQTGGYTF. The CDR3 nucleotides read TGTGCCAGCAGGGGCGGACAGACCGGTGGCTACACCTTC.

The rearrangement joins TRBV9 to TRBJ1-6, with TRBD1 as a possible D gene (5 bases). This CDR3 spans 14 amino acids. Germline assignment: CDR1 SGDLS and CDR2 YYNGEE. V lost 0 bases to trimming and J lost 10 bases, with 11 bases between them. DNA for the CDR3: TGTGCCAGCAGCGTAGGGGACGCGGGATCACCCCTCCACTTT. This codes for CASSVGDAGSPLHF.

V gene TRBV19 combines with J gene TRBJ2-7, with TRBD1 identical over 11 bases. The J segment lost 3 bases and the V segment lost 8 bases, leaving 6 bases of the junction unmatched. This CDR3 region has 14 residues. The germline CDR1 and CDR2 sequences are LNHDA and SQIVND (reference sequence). In DNA, the CDR3 is TGTGCCAGTGCGGGACAGGGGGGACTCTACGAGCAGTACTTC. Amino acids: CASAGQGGLYEQYF.

Here the CDR3 reads CAWSRDRGGGETQYF. CDR3 nucleotides: TGTGCCTGGAGTAGGGACAGGGGTGGTGGAGAGACCCAGTACTTC. The V gene is TRBV30, the J gene TRBJ2-5; 10 positions agree with TRBD1. This CDR3 has 15 amino acids. V trimming: 2 bases; J trimming: 4 bases; junction bases outside the gene matches: 7. CDR1 GTSNPN and CDR2 SVGIG come from the germline V gene (reference sequence). The full variable domain, with the rest looked up from reference TRBV30 and TRBJ2-5, is SQTIHQWPATLVQPVGSPLSLECTVEGTSNPNLYWYRQAAGRGLQLLFYSVGIGQISSEVPQNLSASRPQDRQFILSSKKLLLSDSGFYLCAWSRDRGGGETQYFGPGTRLLVL.

CDR3 region: CASWIRGAYGYTF. CDR3 in DNA: TGCGCCAGCTGGATCAGGGGGGCCTATGGCTACACCTTC. The chain combines TRBV23-1 with TRBJ1-2; TRBD1 aligns across 7 bases. TRBV23-1 is flagged as an ORF with uncertain function. With 8 bases clipped from V and 4 bases from J, the junction kept 7 bases outside the gene matches. This CDR3 comprises 13 residues.

The rearrangement links TRBV30 to TRBJ2-1; no firm D call. CDR1 is GTSNPN, CDR2 SVGIG, per germline (reference sequence). This CDR3 has 13 amino acids. The V end was cut by 0 bases, the J end by 6 bases, with 9 bases between. The chain's CDR3 is CAWSVSPTNEQFF. CDR3 nucleotides: TGTGCCTGGAGTGTATCCCCGACCAATGAGCAGTTCTTC.

The chain carries TRBV25-1 and TRBJ2-5; 8 bases match TRBD1. Looked up from germline, CDR1 is MGHDK and CDR2 is SYGVNS. The CDR3 is made up of 13 amino acids. V was clipped by 5 bases and J by 3 bases; unmatched bases: 2. Here the CDR3 DNA reads TGTGCCAGCAGTCGGACAGGGAAAGAGACCCAGTACTTC. Protein product: CASSRTGKETQYF.

This chain joins TRBV6-6 and TRBJ2-2, with 7 bases matching TRBD2. CDR3 length: 16 amino acids. V shed 2 bases and J 7 bases; nucleotides not matched to a gene: 10. Germline V lookup: CDR1 MNHNY, CDR2 SVGAGI (reference sequence). Here the CDR3 reads CASSYTGGRLGGELFF. DNA of the CDR3: TGTGCCAGCAGTTACACGGGGGGTCGCCTTGGCGGGGAGCTGTTTTTT.

The chain employs TRBV5-5 and TRBJ2-3, with 7 bases fitting TRBD1. The junction had 1 base not matched to a gene; V was cut back by 1 base and J by 5 bases. The germline gives CDR1 SGHKS, CDR2 YYEKEE (reference sequence). CDR3 size: 13 residues. CDR3 DNA sequence: TGTGCCAGCAGCTTGAACAGGGGAGATACGCAGTATTTT. Residues: CASSLNRGDTQYF.

The V call is TRBV20-1, the J call TRBJ2-4; possibly TRBD2 for D (6 bases). The V end was cut by 6 bases, the J end by 8 bases, with 8 bases between. The length of the CDR3 is 10 residues. The germline CDR1 and CDR2 sequences are DFQATT and SNEGSKA (reference sequence). CDR3 amino acids: CSARRDIQYF. The DNA of the CDR3 is TGCAGTGCCAGGAGGGACATTCAGTACTTC.

In this sample, this clone turned up a few times. The chain joins TRBV29-1 to TRBJ1-2; no clear D. The CDR3 is 16 residues long. Germline values: CDR1 SQVTM, CDR2 ANQGSEA. V was trimmed by 3 bases and J by 1 base, leaving 18 bases between them. CDR3 nucleotide sequence: TGCAGCGTTGATCTCCCTAACCCGGAATTTAACTATGGCTACACCTTC. It specifies CSVDLPNPEFNYGYTF.

This clone appeared a few times. The rearrangement joins TRBV5-6 to TRBJ2-1; 8 bases fit TRBD1. CDR3 length: 16 amino acids. The ends lost 4 bases at V and 0 bases at J; junction bases unmatched: 6. The germline V gene encodes CDR1 SGHDT and CDR2 YYEEEE. In nucleotides, the CDR3 is TGTGCCAGCAGCGTACAGGGGGGCAGCTCCTACAATGAGCAGTTCTTC. It translates to CASSVQGGSSYNEQFF.